This T cell receptor (beta chain) was captured by sequencing in a study of cytomegalovirus exposure and HLA in healthy donors. Study-level findings and limits: Later on, an analysis showed TCR association rates differing by HLA locus, with DRB1 the most and HLA-C the fewest.

Amplification used 60 Vbeta primers and 13 Jbeta primers. Sequenced by immunoSEQ multiplex PCR; TCRdb stores in-frame clones only, minus some. The data show 130,000 to 150,000 clones, around 79% seen once. With regard to this clone: What it binds is unknown.

The CDR3 runs to 15 residues. Germline CDR1 and CDR2: GTSNPN and SVGIG (reference sequence). Losses at the gene ends were 1 base for V and 3 bases for J; bases not matched to a gene: 4. The rearrangement links TRBV30 to TRBJ2-1; 9 bases align to TRBD2. The TCR was taken from a male donor in good health and CMV-seronegative. The sequencing input was PBMCs. The CDR3 DNA follows: TGTGCCTGGAGTGCGCTAGCGGGGTTCTACAATGAGCAGTTCTTC. Its protein is CAWSALAGFYNEQFF.